Each of the 5 T cell receptor beta chains below was sequenced from the same sample in a study of blood T cell repertoires in COVID-19. Generated by immunoSEQ multiplex PCR, the TCRdb table keeps only in-frame clones and is missing some. Of 120,000 to 150,000 clones listed, around nine tenths are singletons. The material sequenced was peripheral blood. The receptors shown here come from a woman in her fifties or sixties with active or convalescent COVID-19.

The chain carries TRBV3-1 (or the pseudogene TRBV3-2) and TRBJ1-6; 8 bases fit TRBD1. From germline, CDR1 is LGHDT and CDR2 YNNKEL (reference sequence). V shed 4 bases, J shed 8 bases, and the junction held 4 bases outside the gene matches. This CDR3 is 14 amino acids long. CDR3 nucleotides: TGTGCCAGCAGCCCTCAGGGGGCTGATTCACCCCTCCACTTT. The encoded protein is CASSPQGADSPLHF.

The chain combines TRBV29-1 with TRBJ2-3, with a tentative D call TRBD1 (6 bases). The V end was cut by 8 bases, the J end by 0 bases, with 15 bases between. Per the germline V gene, CDR1 is SQVTM and CDR2 is ANQGSEA. The CDR3 is 14 amino acids. CDR3 in DNA: TGCAGCACGACAGGCTTCCCTAGCACAGATACGCAGTATTTT. This encodes CSTTGFPSTDTQYF.

This clone occurred once. V and J are TRBV3-1 (or the pseudogene TRBV3-2) and TRBJ1-1; no clear D. CDR3 length: 13 amino acids. Germline loops: CDR1 LGHDT, CDR2 YNNKEL (reference sequence). Trimming removed 3 bases from V and 0 bases from J, with 5 bases in between. This chain's CDR3 is CASSQFMNTEAFF. CDR3 DNA: TGTGCCAGCAGCCAGTTTATGAACACTGAAGCTTTCTTT.

This rearrangement joins TRBV6-2 or TRBV6-3 to TRBJ2-1, with D maybe TRBD2 (6 bases). CDR1 is MNHEY and CDR2 is SVGEGT in the germline V gene. This CDR3 has 16 amino acids. Trimming shortened V by 3 bases and J by 8 bases, and 20 bases separated the two germline ends. The CDR3: CASSYPEPTSFDEQFF. In nucleotides, the CDR3 is TGTGCCAGCAGTTATCCAGAGCCGACTAGTTTCGATGAGCAGTTCTTC.

This clone appeared a single time. The gene calls are TRBV6-2 or TRBV6-3 and TRBJ2-2; weak D call: TRBD2 (5 bases). CDR1 and CDR2 (germline): MNHEY, SVGEGT. V shed 2 bases and J shed 5 bases, with 12 bases lying between them. This CDR3 is built from 15 residues. As DNA, the CDR3 is TGTGCCAGCAGTTACAGAGCGGAAACGACCGGGGAGCTGTTTTTT. Its protein is CASSYRAETTGELFF.